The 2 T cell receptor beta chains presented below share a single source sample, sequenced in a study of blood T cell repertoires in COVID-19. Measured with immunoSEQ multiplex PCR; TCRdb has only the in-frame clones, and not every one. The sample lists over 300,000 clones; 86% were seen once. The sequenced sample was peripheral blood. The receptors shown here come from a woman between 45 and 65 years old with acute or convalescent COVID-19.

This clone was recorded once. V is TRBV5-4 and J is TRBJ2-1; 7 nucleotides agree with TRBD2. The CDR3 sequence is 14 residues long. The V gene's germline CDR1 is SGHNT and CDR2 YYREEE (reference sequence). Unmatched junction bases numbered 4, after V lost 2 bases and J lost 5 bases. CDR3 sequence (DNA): TGTGCCAGCAGCTTAGCTCTAGCGGACAATGAGCAGTTCTTC. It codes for CASSLALADNEQFF.

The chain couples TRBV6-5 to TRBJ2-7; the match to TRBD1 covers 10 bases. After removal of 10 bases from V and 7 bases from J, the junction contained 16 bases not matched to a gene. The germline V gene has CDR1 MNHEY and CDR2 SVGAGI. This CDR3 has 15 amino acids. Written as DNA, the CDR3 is TGTGCCACCAGAAAGGGGGGGACAGGGGCTTCTGAGCAGTACTTC. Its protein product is CATRKGGTGASEQYF.